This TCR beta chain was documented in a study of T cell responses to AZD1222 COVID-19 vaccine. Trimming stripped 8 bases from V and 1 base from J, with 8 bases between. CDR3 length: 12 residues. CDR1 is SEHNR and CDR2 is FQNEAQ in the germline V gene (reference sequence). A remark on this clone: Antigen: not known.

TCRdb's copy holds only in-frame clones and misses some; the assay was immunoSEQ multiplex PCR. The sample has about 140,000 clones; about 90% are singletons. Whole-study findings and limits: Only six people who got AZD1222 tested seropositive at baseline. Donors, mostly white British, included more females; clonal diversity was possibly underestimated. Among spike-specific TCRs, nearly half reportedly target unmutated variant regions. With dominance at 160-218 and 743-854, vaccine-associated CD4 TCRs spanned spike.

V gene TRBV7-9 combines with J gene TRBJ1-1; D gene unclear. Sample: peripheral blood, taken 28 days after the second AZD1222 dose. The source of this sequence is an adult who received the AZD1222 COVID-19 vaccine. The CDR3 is CASEWQNTEAFF. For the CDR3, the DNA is TGTGCCAGCGAATGGCAGAACACTGAAGCTTTCTTT. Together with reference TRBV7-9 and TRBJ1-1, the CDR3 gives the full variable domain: DTGVSQNPRHKITKRGQNVTFRCDPISEHNRLYWYRQTLGQGPEFLTYFQNEAQLEKSRLLSDRFSAERPKGSFSTLEIQRTEQGDSAMYLCASEWQNTEAFFGQGTRLTVV.